A selection of T cell receptor beta chains follows, all from one sample in a study of OX40 agonist ivuxolimab in advanced cancers. Only in-frame clones appear in the TCRdb table, and some are missing; sequencing was by immunoSEQ multiplex PCR. The sample lists fewer than 70,000 clones, roughly nine tenths occurring once. Specimen: CD4+ or CD8+ T cells sorted from blood, collected in a trial of the OX40 agonist ivuxolimab. The origin of the receptors is an adult with an advanced solid tumor such as melanoma, head and neck, liver or kidney cancer. CDR3s include the opening cysteine and the closing phenylalanine or tryptophan. The order of the fields is clone size, J gene, D gene, V gene, CDR3 DNA, CDR3 protein. A D gene is named only where the DNA matches it firmly. Rows may omit the clone size; those that give it use once, few, many or a size class.

size: .; J: TRBJ1-1; D: TRBD1; V: TRBV5-1; DNA: TGCGCCAGCCGCCCTGGGACAGGGATAGCGAACACTGAAGCTTTCTTT; CDR3: CASRPGTGIANTEAFF
size: .; J: TRBJ1-2; D: TRBD1; V: TRBV6-6; DNA: TGTGCCAGCAGTTATTCGGACAGGGCTGACACTTATGGCTACACCTTC; CDR3: CASSYSDRADTYGYTF
size: .; J: TRBJ1-1; D: .; V: TRBV5-1; DNA: TGCGCCAGCAGCTCGGGCACCTCGAACACTGAAGCTTTCTTT; CDR3: CASSSGTSNTEAFF
size: .; J: TRBJ1-5; D: .; V: TRBV5-4; DNA: TGTGCCAGCAGCTTGGGGGGTAGCAATCAGCCCCAGCATTTT; CDR3: CASSLGGSNQPQHF
size: .; J: TRBJ2-1; D: TRBD2; V: TRBV5-1; DNA: TGCGCCAGCAGCTTGACTAGCGGGAGGAATGAGCAGTTCTTC; CDR3: CASSLTSGRNEQFF
size: .; J: TRBJ2-3; D: TRBD2; V: TRBV19; DNA: TGTGCCAGTACAGCGGGAGTCGCAGATACGCAGTATTTT; CDR3: CASTAGVADTQYF
size: .; J: TRBJ1-1; D: .; V: TRBV9; DNA: TGTGCCAGCAGCGTGGAGGGGACCGTAGACGAAGCTTTCTTT; CDR3: CASSVEGTVDEAFF
size: few; J: TRBJ1-2; D: TRBD1; V: TRBV7-8; DNA: TGTGCCAGCAGCTCAAACAGGGGTACTGGTCGAGGCTACACCTTC; CDR3: CASSSNRGTGRGYTF
size: .; J: TRBJ2-1; D: TRBD2; V: TRBV7-9; DNA: TGTGCCAGCAGCTTAAGGGCGGGAGTGGGGTACAATGAGCAGTTCTTC; CDR3: CASSLRAGVGYNEQFF
size: .; J: TRBJ2-2; D: TRBD1; V: TRBV2; DNA: TGTGCCAGCAGACCCGGGACAGGGTGGGCCGGGGAGCTGTTTTTT; CDR3: CASRPGTGWAGELFF
size: .; J: TRBJ2-5; D: .; V: TRBV11-2; DNA: TGTGCCAGCAGGGAGCAGGGGACCCAGTACTTC; CDR3: CASREQGTQYF
size: .; J: TRBJ1-5; D: TRBD1; V: TRBV7-2; DNA: TGTGCCAGCAGCAAGGACAGGAACAATCAGCCCCAGCATTTT; CDR3: CASSKDRNNQPQHF
size: .; J: TRBJ2-3; D: .; V: TRBV2; DNA: TGTGCCAGCAGCGTCCGTGGGCGCGAACAAAGCACAGATACGCAGTATTTT; CDR3: CASSVRGREQSTDTQYF
size: .; J: TRBJ1-1; D: TRBD1; V: TRBV7-3; DNA: TGTGCCAGCAGCCCGGGACAGTACACTGAAGCTTTCTTT; CDR3: CASSPGQYTEAFF
size: .; J: TRBJ1-1; D: TRBD1; V: TRBV19; DNA: TGTGCCAGCTTGGACAGGGCGGAAGCTTTCTTT; CDR3: CASLDRAEAFF
size: .; J: TRBJ2-1; D: TRBD2; V: TRBV6-1; DNA: TGTGCTTCACTAGCGGCGCAGTCCTCCTACAATGAGCAGTTCTTC; CDR3: CASLAAQSSYNEQFF
size: .; J: TRBJ1-1; D: .; V: TRBV12-2; DNA: TGTGCAAGTCGCTTAGTACACCGGGACAGGGACGCAATGAACACTGAAGCTTTCTTT; CDR3: CASRLVHRDRDAMNTEAFF
size: .; J: TRBJ2-1; D: .; V: TRBV10-2; DNA: TGCGCCAGCAGAAATAGGGCAGGCCACAATGAGCAGTTCTTC; CDR3: CASRNRAGHNEQFF
size: .; J: TRBJ1-1; D: TRBD1; V: TRBV7-2; DNA: TGTGCCAGCAGCTTAGTGTTTTCGAGGCGGACAGGGGACACTGAAGCTTTCTTT; CDR3: CASSLVFSRRTGDTEAFF
size: .; J: TRBJ2-2; D: TRBD2; V: TRBV29-1; DNA: TGCAGCGTTGTTCTGGCGGGAGCCGGGGAGCTGTTTTTT; CDR3: CSVVLAGAGELFF
size: .; J: TRBJ2-3; D: TRBD2; V: TRBV6-1; DNA: TGTGCCAGCAGCCCCTTAGCGGGAGGACAAAATACGCAGTATTTT; CDR3: CASSPLAGGQNTQYF
size: .; J: TRBJ2-1; D: TRBD2; V: TRBV7-3; DNA: TGTGCCAGCAGCTTACCCGGCGGGAGGAGAAATGAGCAGTTCTTC; CDR3: CASSLPGGRRNEQFF
size: .; J: TRBJ1-2; D: TRBD1; V: TRBV5-8; DNA: TGTGCCAGCAGCTTGGTAGGACAGGGGGCGCGAGGCTACACCTTC; CDR3: CASSLVGQGARGYTF
size: .; J: TRBJ2-1; D: .; V: TRBV27; DNA: TGTGCCAGCAGTTTAGGGGGATCCTACAATGAGCAGTTCTTC; CDR3: CASSLGGSYNEQFF
size: once; J: TRBJ2-1; D: TRBD2; V: TRBV27; DNA: TGTGCCAGCAGTCAAGCGCGCGGGGGGGCGTACAATGAGCAGTTCTTC; CDR3: CASSQARGGAYNEQFF
size: few; J: TRBJ1-2; D: TRBD1; V: TRBV11-2; DNA: TGTGCCAGCAGCTCGCTTTTTAACCGGGACAGGGGGCGAGGCTACACCTTC; CDR3: CASSSLFNRDRGRGYTF
size: .; J: TRBJ2-3; D: TRBD2; V: TRBV27; DNA: TGTGCCAGCAGCCATACTAGCGGGAGCCTGAAAGGTTCGGATACGCAGTATTTT; CDR3: CASSHTSGSLKGSDTQYF
size: .; J: TRBJ1-5; D: .; V: TRBV7-2; DNA: TGTGCCAGCAGCTTAACCCGGGGCCAGCCCCAGCATTTT; CDR3: CASSLTRGQPQHF
size: .; J: TRBJ2-3; D: TRBD1; V: TRBV5-1; DNA: TGCGCCAGCGCCATCCTACCGGGACAGGTAAACACAGATACGCAGTATTTT; CDR3: CASAILPGQVNTDTQYF
size: .; J: TRBJ2-5; D: TRBD2; V: TRBV9; DNA: TGTGCCAGCAGCCCCGGGGGAGGGAAGACCCAGTACTTC; CDR3: CASSPGGGKTQYF
size: .; J: TRBJ1-6; D: .; V: TRBV6-1; DNA: TGTGCCAGCAGTGAACAGGGAAATTCACCCCTCCACTTT; CDR3: CASSEQGNSPLHF
size: once; J: TRBJ1-1; D: .; V: TRBV18; DNA: TGTGCCAGCTCACCAGCCACGGACAGCCAAGCTGAAGCTTTCTTT; CDR3: CASSPATDSQAEAFF
size: .; J: TRBJ2-7; D: .; V: TRBV11-3; DNA: TGTGCCAGCAGCTTACGGAGTTCCTACGAGCAGTACTTC; CDR3: CASSLRSSYEQYF
size: once; J: TRBJ2-7; D: .; V: TRBV5-1; DNA: TGCGCCAGCAGCTTACAGTTAACTGGTTCCTACGAGCAGTACTTC; CDR3: CASSLQLTGSYEQYF
size: .; J: TRBJ1-2; D: .; V: TRBV7-9; DNA: TGTGCCAGCAGCTCCGGATTGGGCAGGGGAGAAGTTAACTATGGCTACACCTTC; CDR3: CASSSGLGRGEVNYGYTF
size: once; J: TRBJ2-3; D: .; V: TRBV10-3; DNA: TGTGCCATCAGTGAGTTCCTCGGGGGTTCGGGCACAGATACGCAGTATTTT; CDR3: CAISEFLGGSGTDTQYF
size: .; J: TRBJ1-6; D: .; V: TRBV6-5; DNA: TGTGCCAGCAGTCGGCGGGGGTACCCCCTCCACTTT; CDR3: CASSRRGYPLHF
size: .; J: TRBJ1-2; D: .; V: TRBV18; DNA: TGTGCCAGCTCAGACAACAGGGACGGCTACACCTTC; CDR3: CASSDNRDGYTF
size: .; J: TRBJ2-3; D: TRBD2; V: TRBV28; DNA: TGTGCCAGCACCACTACCCATCCGGGACTAGCGGGAGAGTCAGATACGCAGTATTTT; CDR3: CASTTTHPGLAGESDTQYF
size: .; J: TRBJ2-2; D: TRBD1; V: TRBV4-1; DNA: TGCGCCAGCAGCCAATTAGGCAGGGGGCGCAACGGGGAGCTGTTTTTT; CDR3: CASSQLGRGRNGELFF
size: .; J: TRBJ2-7; D: .; V: TRBV15; DNA: TGTGCCACCAGCAGAGTAGCCGGGACCTACGAGCAGTACTTC; CDR3: CATSRVAGTYEQYF
size: few; J: TRBJ1-6; D: .; V: TRBV30; DNA: TGTGCCTGGAGTCTCCGGACTTTAGCTAATTCACCCCTCCACTTT; CDR3: CAWSLRTLANSPLHF
size: .; J: TRBJ2-1; D: TRBD2; V: TRBV5-1; DNA: TGCGCCAGCAGTCAACTAGCGGGAGCCTACAATGAGCAGTTCTTC; CDR3: CASSQLAGAYNEQFF
size: .; J: TRBJ1-2; D: .; V: TRBV7-5; DNA: TGTGCCAGCAGCTTAGAGTTACTAAACTATGGCTACACCTTC; CDR3: CASSLELLNYGYTF
size: .; J: TRBJ1-2; D: .; V: TRBV29-1; DNA: TGCAGCGTTCTCGGGGACTTCTATGGCTACACCTTC; CDR3: CSVLGDFYGYTF
size: .; J: TRBJ2-7; D: .; V: TRBV6-6; DNA: TGTGCCAGCAGTTACTCGGGTGGGGACTCCTACGAGCAGTACTTC; CDR3: CASSYSGGDSYEQYF
size: .; J: TRBJ2-7; D: TRBD2; V: TRBV2; DNA: TGTGCCAGCAGTTACCTAACTAGCGGGTTACCCTACGAGCAGTACTTC; CDR3: CASSYLTSGLPYEQYF
size: .; J: TRBJ1-2; D: .; V: TRBV19; DNA: TGTGCCACTTCACAGATGGCGGGGGGGTTTGACTATGGCTACACCTTC; CDR3: CATSQMAGGFDYGYTF
size: .; J: TRBJ2-4; D: .; V: TRBV28; DNA: TGTGCCAGCAGTTGGATAGGGGGGGAGGCCAAAAACATTCAGTACTTC; CDR3: CASSWIGGEAKNIQYF
size: .; J: TRBJ2-4; D: .; V: TRBV10-1; DNA: TGCGCCAGCAGTGAGGACGCAAGGGAAAACATTCAGTACTTC; CDR3: CASSEDARENIQYF
size: .; J: TRBJ2-2; D: .; V: TRBV6-1; DNA: TGTGCCAGCAGCTTAAGGAGGGTTGGCACCGGGGAGCTGTTTTTT; CDR3: CASSLRRVGTGELFF
size: .; J: TRBJ2-2; D: .; V: TRBV9; DNA: TGTGCCAGCAGCCTTGACCTACAGGGAAACGGGGAGCTGTTTTTT; CDR3: CASSLDLQGNGELFF
size: .; J: TRBJ2-7; D: TRBD1; V: TRBV27; DNA: TGTGCCAGCAGTTTCCCCGGGACAGGGCTCGTCGAGCAGTACTTC; CDR3: CASSFPGTGLVEQYF